The clone carrying this T cell receptor (beta chain) was counted many times. Its antigen is not known. The record originates from a study of blood T cells in healthy people across ages. Then a second PCR, running about 7 to 11 cycles, was carried out with a sample-barcoded 5' primer and a J-beta primer mix. TCRdb passed the 5' RACE reads through MiXCR, listing each CDR3 protein once. The sample records just under 750,000 distinct CDR3 sequences, about a fifth being singletons. Study conclusions and caveats: Per million T cells, the diversity of TCR beta decreased roughly linearly as age advanced. Naive CD4+ cell counts and diversity both ran higher in long-lived than in aged donors.

V was cut by 3 bases and J by 8 bases, with 13 bases left in between. Germline V gives CDR1 SEHNR, CDR2 FQNEAQ (reference sequence). This CDR3 spans 13 amino acids. Sequenced sample: blood. V gene TRBV7-9 combines with J gene TRBJ1-2, with unresolved D. This TCR derives from a man in his 70s in good health. The CDR3 nucleotides are TGTGCCAGCAGCTTTATGGAGCGCGCCGGCTACACCTTC. Translating gives CASSFMERAGYTF.